The 5 T cell receptor beta chains below come from one sample, sequenced in a study of blood T cells in healthy people across ages. The second PCR ran about 6 to 12 cycles with a sample-barcoded 5' primer and J-beta primers. Each CDR3 protein is one row after TCRdb ran MiXCR on the 5' RACE reads. The profile shows 590,000 or so distinct CDR3 sequences, around 31% of them singletons. The specimen sequenced was blood. These receptors all stem from a woman at least 80 years old in good health.

This chain uses TRBV2 with TRBJ2-3, with 7 bases that match TRBD2. Trimming removed 11 bases from V and 2 bases from J; junction bases left unmatched: 10. The germline CDR1 and CDR2 sequences are SNHLY and FYNNEI. There are 14 residues in the CDR3. The CDR3, as DNA: TGTGCCCTCAGAGCGGGGTCTAACACAGATACGCAGTATTTT. Amino acids: CALRAGSNTDTQYF.

The chain recombines TRBV6-1 with TRBJ1-2; D is ambiguous. V gave up 1 base and J gave up 7 bases, with 10 bases separating them. Germline V gives CDR1 MNHNS, CDR2 SASEGT. The CDR3 contains 13 residues. CDR3 nucleotides: TGTGCCAGCAGTGAAGACCATTACGGTGGCTACACCTTC. Encoded protein: CASSEDHYGGYTF.

Only a few counts were recorded for this clonotype. This chain joins TRBV20-1 and TRBJ1-1, with D hard to call. Trimming stripped 3 bases from V and 0 bases from J, with 11 bases between. The CDR3 runs to 14 residues. Germline CDR1 and CDR2: DFQATT and SNEGSKA (reference sequence). The CDR3 spells CSASLSAMNTEAFF. DNA of the CDR3: TGCAGTGCTAGTCTCAGTGCTATGAACACTGAAGCTTTCTTT.

Ten or more counts support this clonotype. This chain links TRBV7-9 with TRBJ1-2; 7 bases agree with TRBD1. This CDR3 spans 16 amino acids. V was clipped by 0 bases and J by 8 bases; unmatched bases: 12. Germline assignment: CDR1 SEHNR and CDR2 FQNEAQ (reference sequence). The CDR3 here is CASSLALSTGTDGYTF. The DNA for the CDR3 is TGTGCCAGCAGCTTAGCGCTCAGTACAGGGACAGACGGCTACACCTTC.

V gene TRBV30 combines with J gene TRBJ1-5; D is uncertain. The CDR3 has 13 residues. Trimming cost V 3 bases and J 3 bases, with 9 bases left between them. Looked up from germline, CDR1 is GTSNPN and CDR2 is SVGIG (reference sequence). The CDR3 here is CAWSLSNNQPQHF. The CDR3 DNA follows: TGTGCCTGGAGCCTAAGTAACAATCAGCCCCAGCATTTT.